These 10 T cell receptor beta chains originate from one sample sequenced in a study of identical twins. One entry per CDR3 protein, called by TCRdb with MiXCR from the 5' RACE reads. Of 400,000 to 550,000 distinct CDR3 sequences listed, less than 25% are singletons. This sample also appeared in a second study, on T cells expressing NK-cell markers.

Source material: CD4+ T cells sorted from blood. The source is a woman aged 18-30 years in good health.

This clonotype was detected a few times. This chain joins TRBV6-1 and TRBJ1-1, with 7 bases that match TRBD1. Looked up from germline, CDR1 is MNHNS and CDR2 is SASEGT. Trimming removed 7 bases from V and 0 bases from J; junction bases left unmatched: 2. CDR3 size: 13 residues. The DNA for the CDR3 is TGTGCCAGCATGGACAGGATGAACACTGAAGCTTTCTTT. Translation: CASMDRMNTEAFF.

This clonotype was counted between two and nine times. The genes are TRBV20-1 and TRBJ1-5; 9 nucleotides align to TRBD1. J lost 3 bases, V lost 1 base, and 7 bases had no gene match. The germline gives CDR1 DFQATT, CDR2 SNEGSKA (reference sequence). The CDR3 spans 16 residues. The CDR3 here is CSARANRGPFNQPQHF. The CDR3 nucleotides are TGCAGTGCTAGAGCCAACAGGGGGCCGTTCAATCAGCCCCAGCATTTT.

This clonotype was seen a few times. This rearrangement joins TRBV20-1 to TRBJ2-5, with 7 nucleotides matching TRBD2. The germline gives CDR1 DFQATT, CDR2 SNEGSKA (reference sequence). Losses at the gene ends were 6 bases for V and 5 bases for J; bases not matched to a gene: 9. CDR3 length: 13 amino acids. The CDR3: CSAVGGRRETQYF. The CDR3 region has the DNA TGCAGTGCGGTTGGCGGGAGAAGGGAGACCCAGTACTTC.

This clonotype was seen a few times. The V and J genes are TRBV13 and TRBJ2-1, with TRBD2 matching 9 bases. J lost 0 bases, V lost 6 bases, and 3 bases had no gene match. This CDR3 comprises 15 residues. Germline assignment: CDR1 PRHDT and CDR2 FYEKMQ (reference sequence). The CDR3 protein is CASRRGGASYNEQFF. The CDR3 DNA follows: TGTGCCAGCAGACGCGGGGGGGCCTCCTACAATGAGCAGTTCTTC.

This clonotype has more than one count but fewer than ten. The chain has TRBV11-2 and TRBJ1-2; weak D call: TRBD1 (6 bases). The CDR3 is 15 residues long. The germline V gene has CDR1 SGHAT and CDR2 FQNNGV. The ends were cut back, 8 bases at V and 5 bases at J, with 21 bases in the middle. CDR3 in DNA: TGTGCCAGCTTCCCCATCCGGGACATTCTTTATGGCTACACCTTC. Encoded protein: CASFPIRDILYGYTF.

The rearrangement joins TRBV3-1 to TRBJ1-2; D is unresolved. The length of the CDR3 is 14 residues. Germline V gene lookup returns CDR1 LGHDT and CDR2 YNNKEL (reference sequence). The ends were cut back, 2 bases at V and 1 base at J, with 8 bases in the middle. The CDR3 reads CASSQNTINYGYTF. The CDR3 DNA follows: TGTGCCAGCAGCCAAAATACTATTAACTATGGCTACACCTTC.

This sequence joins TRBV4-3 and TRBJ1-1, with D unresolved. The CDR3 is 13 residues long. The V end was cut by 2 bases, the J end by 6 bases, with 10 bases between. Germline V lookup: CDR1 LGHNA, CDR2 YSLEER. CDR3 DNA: TGCGCCAGCAGCCAACTTACTTGGGCTGAAGCTTTCTTT. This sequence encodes CASSQLTWAEAFF.

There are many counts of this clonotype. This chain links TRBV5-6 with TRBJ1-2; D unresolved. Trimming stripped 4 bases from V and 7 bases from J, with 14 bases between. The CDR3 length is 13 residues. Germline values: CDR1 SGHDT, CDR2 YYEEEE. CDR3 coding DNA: TGTGCCAGCAGCCTCCCCGCCCGGGGTGGCTACACCTTC. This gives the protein CASSLPARGGYTF.

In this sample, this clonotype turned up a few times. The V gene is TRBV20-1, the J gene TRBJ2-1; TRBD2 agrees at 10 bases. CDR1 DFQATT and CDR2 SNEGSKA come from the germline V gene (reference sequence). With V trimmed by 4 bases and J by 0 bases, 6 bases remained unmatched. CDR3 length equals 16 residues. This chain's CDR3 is CSAKKASGSSYNEQFF. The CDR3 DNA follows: TGCAGTGCTAAGAAGGCTAGCGGGAGCTCCTACAATGAGCAGTTCTTC.

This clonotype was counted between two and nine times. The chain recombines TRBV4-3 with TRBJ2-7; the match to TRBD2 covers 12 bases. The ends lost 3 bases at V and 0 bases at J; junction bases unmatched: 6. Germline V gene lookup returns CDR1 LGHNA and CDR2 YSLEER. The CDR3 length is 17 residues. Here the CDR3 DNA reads TGCGCCAGCAGCCAGGATCCGGGACTAGCGGGCTCCTACGAGCAGTACTTC. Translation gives CASSQDPGLAGSYEQYF.